This T cell receptor beta chain was sequenced in a study of shared clonotypes between healthy human individuals. Trimming cost V 0 bases and J 2 bases; bases outside gene matches: 10. This CDR3 has 18 residues. CDR1 and CDR2 from the germline V gene are MGHDK and SYGVNS. Data came from immunoSEQ multiplex PCR; TCRdb stores just in-frame clones and leaves some out. Of approximately 2.1 million clones in the sample, approximately 93% are singletons; the top ten hold 0.39%. Regarding the study as a whole: An effect of sequencing depth on clonotype sharing among donors was expected.

To note about this clone: Antigen unknown.

The chain couples TRBV25-1 to TRBJ2-7; the match to TRBD2 covers 10 bases. The sample was naive CD4+ T cells from PBMCs. Subset described: CD45RA+ positively selected. The sequence was collected from a man aged 18-30 years in good health. Some clones in this sample may be carry-over from other donors' samples. CDR3 sequence (DNA): TGTGCCAGCAGTGAATATATGATGGGAGCGGGAGGGCCCTACGAGCAGTACTTC. Protein sequence: CASSEYMMGAGGPYEQYF.